This T cell receptor (beta chain) was captured in a study of OX40 agonist ivuxolimab in advanced cancers. Study as a whole: Patients achieving partial responses numbered three: one hepatocellular carcinoma case and two cutaneous melanoma cases.

General observations from the study: Antigens targeted by the expanded peripheral T cells were not determined. Among the lowest levels of clonal expansion were found in partial responders at 0.1-3.0 mg/kg.

The germline V gene has CDR1 MNHNY and CDR2 SVGAGI (reference sequence). V shed 6 bases and J shed 5 bases, with 20 bases lying between them. The CDR3 has 15 amino acids. Anyone with autoimmune disease history or systemic immunosuppression was excluded. Profiling relied on immunoSEQ multiplex PCR, and the TCRdb table lists in-frame clones only, not all of them. The data contain approximately 80,000 clones, about nine tenths of them seen just once; the ten biggest clones take up roughly 0.25%. As for this clone: As yet, its antigen is unknown.

The sample was CD4+ or CD8+ T cells sorted from blood, taken in a trial of the OX40 agonist ivuxolimab. V usage is TRBV6-6 and J usage is TRBJ2-7; the D call may be TRBD1 or TRBD2 (6 bases each). This clonotype was sampled from an adult with an advanced solid tumor such as melanoma, head and neck, liver or kidney cancer. Here the CDR3 DNA reads TGTGCCAGCAGGCCGGGGGCAGGGGCGGACCACGAGCAGTACTTC. It encodes CASRPGAGADHEQYF.